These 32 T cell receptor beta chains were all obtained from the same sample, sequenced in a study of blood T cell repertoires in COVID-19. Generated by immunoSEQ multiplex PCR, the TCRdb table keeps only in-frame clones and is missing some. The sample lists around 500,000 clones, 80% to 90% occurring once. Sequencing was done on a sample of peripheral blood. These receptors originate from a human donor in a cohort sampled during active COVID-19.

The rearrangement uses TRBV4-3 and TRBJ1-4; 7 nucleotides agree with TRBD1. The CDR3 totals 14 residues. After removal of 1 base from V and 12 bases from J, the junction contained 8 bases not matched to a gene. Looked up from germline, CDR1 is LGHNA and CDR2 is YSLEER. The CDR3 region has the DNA TGCGCCAGCAGCCAAGGTCAGGGGACAGTTCAACTGTTTTTT. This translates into CASSQGQGTVQLFF.

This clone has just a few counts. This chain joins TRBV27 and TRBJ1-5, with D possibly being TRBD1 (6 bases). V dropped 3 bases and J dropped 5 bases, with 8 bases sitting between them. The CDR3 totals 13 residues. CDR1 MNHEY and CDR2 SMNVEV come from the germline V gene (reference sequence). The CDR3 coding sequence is TGTGCCAGCAGTTTCACAGGGCATCAGCCCCAGCATTTT. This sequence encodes CASSFTGHQPQHF.

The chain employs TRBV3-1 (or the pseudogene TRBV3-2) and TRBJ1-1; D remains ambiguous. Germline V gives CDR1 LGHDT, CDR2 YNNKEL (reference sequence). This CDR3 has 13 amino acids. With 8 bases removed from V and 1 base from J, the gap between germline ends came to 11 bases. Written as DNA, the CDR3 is TGTGCCAGCGCCGGTGGGAGGAACACTGAAGCTTTCTTT. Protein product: CASAGGRNTEAFF.

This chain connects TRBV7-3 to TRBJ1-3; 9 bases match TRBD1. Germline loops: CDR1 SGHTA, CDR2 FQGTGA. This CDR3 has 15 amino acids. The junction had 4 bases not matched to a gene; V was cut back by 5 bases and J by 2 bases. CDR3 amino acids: CASSPQGAPGNTIYF. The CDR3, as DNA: TGTGCCAGCAGCCCACAGGGGGCGCCTGGAAACACCATATATTTT.

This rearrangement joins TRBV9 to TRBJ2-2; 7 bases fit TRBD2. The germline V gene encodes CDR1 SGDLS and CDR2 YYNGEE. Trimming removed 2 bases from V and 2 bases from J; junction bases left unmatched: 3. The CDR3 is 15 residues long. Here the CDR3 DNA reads TGTGCCAGCAGCGTCCGGGACTATAACACCGGGGAGCTGTTTTTT. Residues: CASSVRDYNTGELFF.

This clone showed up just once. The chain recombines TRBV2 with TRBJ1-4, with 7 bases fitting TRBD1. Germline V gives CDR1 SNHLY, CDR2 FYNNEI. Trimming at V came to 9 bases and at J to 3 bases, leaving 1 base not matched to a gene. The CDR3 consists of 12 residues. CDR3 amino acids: CARGTANEKLFF. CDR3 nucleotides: TGTGCCAGAGGGACAGCTAATGAAAAACTGTTTTTT.

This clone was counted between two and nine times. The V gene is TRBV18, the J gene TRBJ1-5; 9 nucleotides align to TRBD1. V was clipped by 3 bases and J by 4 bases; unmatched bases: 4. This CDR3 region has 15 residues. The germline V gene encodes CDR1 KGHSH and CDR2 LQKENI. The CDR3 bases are TGTGCCAGCTCACCCGGGACAGGGTGGAATCAGCCCCAGCATTTT. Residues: CASSPGTGWNQPQHF.

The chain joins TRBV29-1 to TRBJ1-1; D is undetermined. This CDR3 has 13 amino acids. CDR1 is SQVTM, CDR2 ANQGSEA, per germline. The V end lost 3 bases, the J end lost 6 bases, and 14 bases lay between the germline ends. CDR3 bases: TGCAGCGTTGAGAGTATTGCCTTGGCTGAAGCTTTCTTT. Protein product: CSVESIALAEAFF.

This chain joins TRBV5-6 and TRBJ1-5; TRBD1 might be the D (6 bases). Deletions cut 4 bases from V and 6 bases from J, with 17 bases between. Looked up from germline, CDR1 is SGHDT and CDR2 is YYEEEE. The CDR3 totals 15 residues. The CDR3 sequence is CASSRAGAWVQPQHF. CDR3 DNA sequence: TGTGCCAGCAGCCGGGCGGGGGCGTGGGTTCAGCCCCAGCATTTT.

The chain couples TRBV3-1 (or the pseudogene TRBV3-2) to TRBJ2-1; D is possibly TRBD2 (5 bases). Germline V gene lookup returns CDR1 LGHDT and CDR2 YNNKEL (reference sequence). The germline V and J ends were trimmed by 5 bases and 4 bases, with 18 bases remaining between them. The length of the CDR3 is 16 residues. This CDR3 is CASSVRAAENYNEQFF. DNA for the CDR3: TGTGCCAGCAGCGTTCGGGCAGCGGAGAATTACAATGAGCAGTTCTTC.

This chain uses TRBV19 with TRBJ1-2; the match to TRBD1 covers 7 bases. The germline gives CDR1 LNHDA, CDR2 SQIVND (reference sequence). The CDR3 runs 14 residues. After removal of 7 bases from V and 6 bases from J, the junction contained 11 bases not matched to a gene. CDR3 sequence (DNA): TGTGCCAGTACAACCGGGACAGCTCATAATGGCTACACCTTC. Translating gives CASTTGTAHNGYTF.

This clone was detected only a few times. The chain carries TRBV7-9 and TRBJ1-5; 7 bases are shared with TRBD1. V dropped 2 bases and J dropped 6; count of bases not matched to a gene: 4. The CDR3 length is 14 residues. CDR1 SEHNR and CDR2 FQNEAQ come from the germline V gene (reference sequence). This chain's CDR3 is CASSLRGGGQPQHF. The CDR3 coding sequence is TGTGCCAGCAGCTTACGAGGGGGCGGTCAGCCCCAGCATTTT.

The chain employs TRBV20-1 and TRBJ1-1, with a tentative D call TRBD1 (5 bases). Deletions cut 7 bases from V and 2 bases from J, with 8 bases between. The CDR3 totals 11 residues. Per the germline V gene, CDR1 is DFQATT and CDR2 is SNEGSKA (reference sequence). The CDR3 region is CSGDFNTEAFF. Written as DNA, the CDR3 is TGCAGTGGGGACTTCAACACTGAAGCTTTCTTT.

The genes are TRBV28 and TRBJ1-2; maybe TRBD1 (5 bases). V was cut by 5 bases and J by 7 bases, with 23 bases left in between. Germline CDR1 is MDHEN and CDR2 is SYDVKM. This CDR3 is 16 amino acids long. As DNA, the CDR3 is TGTGCCAGCAGTCCACCCTCCGGACAAAGAAGGGGTGGCTACACCTTC. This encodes CASSPPSGQRRGGYTF.

As DNA, the CDR3 is TGTGCCGCCAGACGGTTACAGAGTCGGACTGAAGCTTTCTTT. Translating it yields CAARRLQSRTEAFF. The chain joins TRBV6-5 to TRBJ1-1; D is ambiguous. The CDR3 is made up of 14 amino acids. The germline V and J ends were trimmed by 11 bases and 5 bases, with 21 bases remaining between them. Germline V gene lookup returns CDR1 MNHEY and CDR2 SVGAGI.

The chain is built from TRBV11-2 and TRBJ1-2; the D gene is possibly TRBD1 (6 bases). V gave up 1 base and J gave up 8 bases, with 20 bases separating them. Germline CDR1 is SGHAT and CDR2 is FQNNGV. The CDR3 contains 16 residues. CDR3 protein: CASSLVGGRPSSGYTF. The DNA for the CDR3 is TGTGCCAGCAGCTTAGTGGGGGGGCGGCCATCATCAGGCTACACCTTC.

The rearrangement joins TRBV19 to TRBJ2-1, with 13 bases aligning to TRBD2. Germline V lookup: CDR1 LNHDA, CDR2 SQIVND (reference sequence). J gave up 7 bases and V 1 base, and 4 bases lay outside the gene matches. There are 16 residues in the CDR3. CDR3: CASSIGRLAGGNEQFF. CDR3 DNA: TGTGCCAGTAGTATAGGTCGACTAGCGGGAGGAAATGAGCAGTTCTTC.

In DNA, the CDR3 is TGTGCCAGCAGCTTAGCCCAGGGCTCCTATAATTCACCCCTCCACTTT. Translated: CASSLAQGSYNSPLHF. The chain employs TRBV7-2 and TRBJ1-6; possibly TRBD1 for D (5 bases). CDR1 and CDR2 (germline): SGHTA, FQGNSA. V was cut by 0 bases and J by 0 bases, with 6 bases left in between. The CDR3 length is 16 residues.

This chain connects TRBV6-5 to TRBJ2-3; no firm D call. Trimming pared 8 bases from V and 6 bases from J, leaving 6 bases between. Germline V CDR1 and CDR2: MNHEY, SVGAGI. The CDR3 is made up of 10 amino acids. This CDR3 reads CASGEDTQYF. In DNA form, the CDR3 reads TGTGCCAGCGGAGAGGATACGCAGTATTTT.

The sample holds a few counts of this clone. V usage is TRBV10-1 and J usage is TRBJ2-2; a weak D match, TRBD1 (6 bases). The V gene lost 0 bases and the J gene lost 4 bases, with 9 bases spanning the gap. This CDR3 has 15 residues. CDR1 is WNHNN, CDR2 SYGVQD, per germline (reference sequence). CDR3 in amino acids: CASSESGTPTGELFF. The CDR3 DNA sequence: TGCGCCAGCAGTGAGTCCGGGACACCCACCGGGGAGCTGTTTTTT.

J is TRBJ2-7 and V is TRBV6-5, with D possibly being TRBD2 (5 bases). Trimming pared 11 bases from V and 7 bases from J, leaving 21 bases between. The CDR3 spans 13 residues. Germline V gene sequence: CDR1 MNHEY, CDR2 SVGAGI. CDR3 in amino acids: CAARSGPVEEQYF. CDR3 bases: TGTGCCGCACGGAGCGGCCCCGTGGAAGAGCAGTACTTC.

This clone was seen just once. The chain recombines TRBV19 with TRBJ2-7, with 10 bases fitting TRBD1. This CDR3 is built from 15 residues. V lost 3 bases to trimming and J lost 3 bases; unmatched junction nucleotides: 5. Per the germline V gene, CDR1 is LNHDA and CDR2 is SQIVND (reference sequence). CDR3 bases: TGTGCCAGTAGTATGGGACAGGGGCCACTCTACGAGCAGTACTTC. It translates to CASSMGQGPLYEQYF.

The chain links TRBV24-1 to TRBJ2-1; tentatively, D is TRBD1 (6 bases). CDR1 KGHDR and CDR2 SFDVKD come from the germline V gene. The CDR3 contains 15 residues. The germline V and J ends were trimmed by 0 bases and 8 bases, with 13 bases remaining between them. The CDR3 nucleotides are TGTGCCACCAGTGATTTGGCCCCACCAGGGGATGAGCAGTTCTTC. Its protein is CATSDLAPPGDEQFF.

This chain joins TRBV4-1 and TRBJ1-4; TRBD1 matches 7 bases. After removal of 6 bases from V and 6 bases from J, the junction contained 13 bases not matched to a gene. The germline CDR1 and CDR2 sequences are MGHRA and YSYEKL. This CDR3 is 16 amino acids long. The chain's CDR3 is CASSPSLSDRDEKLFF. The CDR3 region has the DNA TGCGCCAGCAGTCCTTCATTATCCGACAGGGATGAAAAACTGTTTTTT.

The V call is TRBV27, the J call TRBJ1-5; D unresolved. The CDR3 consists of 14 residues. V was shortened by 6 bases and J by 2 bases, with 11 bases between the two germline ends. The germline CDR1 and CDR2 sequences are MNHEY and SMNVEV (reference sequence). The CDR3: CASRATIRNQPQHF. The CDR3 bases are TGTGCCAGCAGGGCAACTATTCGCAATCAGCCCCAGCATTTT.

CDR3 amino acids: CASSPSGTRSYNEQFF. Written as DNA, the CDR3 is TGTGCCAGCAGCCCTTCAGGGACTAGAAGCTACAATGAGCAGTTCTTC. The chain combines TRBV7-3 with TRBJ2-1, with TRBD2 matching over 8 bases. This CDR3 region has 16 residues. Germline V lookup: CDR1 SGHTA, CDR2 FQGTGA. J lost 3 bases, V lost 5 bases, and 9 bases had no gene match.

The CDR3, as DNA: TGTGCCAGCTCACCACTACAGGGGAGTCGGGGAAGCAAAGAGACCCAGTACTTC. It specifies CASSPLQGSRGSKETQYF. The genes are TRBV18 and TRBJ2-5; 7 bases map to TRBD1. With V trimmed by 1 base and J by 3 bases, 14 bases remained unmatched. Germline CDR1 is KGHSH and CDR2 is LQKENI. CDR3 size: 18 residues.

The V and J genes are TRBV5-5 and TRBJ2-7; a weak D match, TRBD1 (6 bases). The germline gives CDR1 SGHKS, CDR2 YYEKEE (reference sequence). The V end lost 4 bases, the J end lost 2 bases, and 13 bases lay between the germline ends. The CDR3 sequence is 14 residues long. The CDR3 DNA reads TGTGCCAGCAGCAAGTTAACAGGGCCCTACGAGCAGTACTTC. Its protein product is CASSKLTGPYEQYF. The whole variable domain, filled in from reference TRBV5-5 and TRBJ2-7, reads DAGVTQSPTHLIKTRGQQVTLRCSPISGHKSVSWYQQVLGQGPQFIFQYYEKEERGRGNFPDRFSARQFPNYSSELNVNALLLGDSALYLCASSKLTGPYEQYFGPGTRLTVT.

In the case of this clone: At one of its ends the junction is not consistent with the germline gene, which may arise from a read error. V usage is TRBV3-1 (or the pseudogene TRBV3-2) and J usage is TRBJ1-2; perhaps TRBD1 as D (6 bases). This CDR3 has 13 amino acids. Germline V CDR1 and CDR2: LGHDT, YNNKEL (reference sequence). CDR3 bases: TGTGTCAGCAGCCGGGACACCCGATATGGCTACACCTTC. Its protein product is CVSSRDTRYGYTF.

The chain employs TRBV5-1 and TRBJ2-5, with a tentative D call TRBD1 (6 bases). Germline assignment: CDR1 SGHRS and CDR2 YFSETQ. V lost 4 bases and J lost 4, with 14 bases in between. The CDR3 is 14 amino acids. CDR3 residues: CASSPGQLVETQYF. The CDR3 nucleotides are TGCGCCAGCAGCCCCGGACAGTTGGTAGAGACCCAGTACTTC.

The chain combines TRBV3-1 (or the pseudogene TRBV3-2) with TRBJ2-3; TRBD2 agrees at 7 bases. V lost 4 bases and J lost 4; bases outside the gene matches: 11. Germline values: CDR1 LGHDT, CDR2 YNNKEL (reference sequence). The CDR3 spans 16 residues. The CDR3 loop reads CASSLYRAGDSDTQYF. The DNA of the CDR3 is TGTGCCAGCAGCCTATATAGGGCGGGAGACTCAGATACGCAGTATTTT.

The CDR3, as DNA: TGTGCCAGCAGCTTGGGTCCCGGGACTAGTCGTTTCAATGAGCAGTTCTTC. Its translation is CASSLGPGTSRFNEQFF. The genes are TRBV7-2 and TRBJ2-1; 8 positions agree with TRBD2. Germline lookup yields CDR1 SGHTA and CDR2 FQGNSA. After removal of 3 bases from V and 6 bases from J, the junction contained 13 bases not matched to a gene. The length of the CDR3 is 17 residues.